This T cell receptor (beta chain) derives from a study of T cells in women clearing cervical HPV infection. Libraries were prepared by immunoSEQ multiplex PCR; TCRdb keeps only in-frame clonotypes and omits some of them. Its clone listing holds tens of thousands of clones. With respect to this clone: With the read ending 3 residues before the CDR3 end, the germline J gene is used to fill in that end.

Germline assignment: CDR1 MRHNA and CDR2 SNTAGT. J gave up 5 bases and V 2 bases, and 1 base lay outside the gene matches. The CDR3 totals 15 residues. The receptor was derived from a woman aged 18 to 75 with a cervical HPV16 infection that either progressed to CIN3+ or cleared (not recorded which). This chain joins TRBV6-4 and TRBJ2-2, with 11 positions matching TRBD1. Sequenced material: blood buffy coat. The CDR3 protein is CASSDGTGGTGELFF. The covered CDR3 bases are TGTGCCAGCAGTGACGGGACAGGGGGAACCGGGGAG.